This TCR beta chain was identified during a study of T cell responses to AZD1222 COVID-19 vaccine. General observations from the study: Clonal diversity was possibly underestimated, and white British individuals and females predominated among donors.

The germline V gene encodes CDR1 MNHEY and CDR2 SVGAGI. This CDR3 comprises 13 residues. Trimming shortened V by 6 bases and J by 6 bases, and 14 bases separated the two germline ends. Measured with immunoSEQ multiplex PCR; TCRdb has only the in-frame clones, and not every one. Of over 100,000 clones in the sample, about nine tenths were seen once. A word on this clone: Its target is not known.

Sequences were derived from peripheral blood, sampled on day 0 of AZD1222 vaccination. The chain couples TRBV6-5 to TRBJ1-1; no definite D call. This TCR was recovered from an adult in good health. The CDR3 here is CASSSSGRPEAFF. CDR3 nucleotide sequence: TGTGCCAGCAGCTCCTCCGGGCGGCCTGAAGCTTTCTTT.